The present T cell receptor beta chain was sequenced within a study of radiation and T cells in renal cell carcinoma (dated by TCRdb to 2018 to 2020). At the level of the whole study: The samples were drawn from a clinical trial, where primary renal cell carcinomas were treated with 15 Gy of stereotactic body radiation therapy and then removed by nephrectomy 4 weeks afterward. A total of approximately 53 samples underwent TCR beta sequencing, made up of some 26 tumors and about 27 peripheral blood samples. Across all 50 or so samples, roughly 3,700,000 unique CDR3 nucleotide sequences encoding around 2.8 million unique CDR3 amino acid sequences were identified.

In the paper's terms, the time point label means: blood 2 weeks post-SBRT. In the paper's terms, the treatment or condition label means: 15 Gy SBRT to primary tumor, nephrectomy 4 weeks later. To follow tumor-enriched clonotypes, serial peripheral blood was collected from radiation-treated patients at baseline and at 2 weeks and 4 weeks after SBRT. Every patient's renal cell carcinoma showed clear cell pathology. The QIAamp DNA Blood Mini Kit (Qiagen) was used to prepare genomic DNA for TCR sequencing. The analyses included just those samples that passed every quality control check. A note on this clone: Its antigen is currently not known. Base qualities were left out, and no much larger clone turns up one base away.

The immunoSEQ kit was used, according to the manufacturer's recommendations, to generate TCR beta libraries from genomic DNA. Library preparation used a first multiplex PCR with proprietary primers, then a second PCR adding unique barcodes, with bead cleanups after each round. A positive control reaction and a negative control reaction, both provided in the kit, were run with every batch of samples. The final libraries were assessed on an Agilent 4200 TapeStation D1000 ScreenTape, pooled by volume, and quantified by qPCR. Sequencing was performed on an Illumina NextSeq500 using a MidOutput 150-cycle cartridge, with 156 Read1 cycles, 15 Index1 cycles, and the kit custom primers. The pooled library was loaded at 0.95 to 1 pM with about 20% PhiX control spiked in. The source study handled its data this way. Vendor-processed data were analyzed in R, with a clonotype defined as all T cells sharing the same CDR3 nucleotide sequence. In the clone abundance analyses, frequencies were normalized to the 10,000 most abundant clones in each sample. Public T cell clones, which averaged fewer than five per sample, were excluded before analysis. Tumor-enriched and baseline blood-enriched clonotypes were defined by at least a 32-fold difference in abundance between compartments. A beta-binomial differential abundance model was used to identify clonotypes that expanded or contracted between blood time points. Similarity between tumor and blood repertoires was quantified using the Baroni-Urbani and Buser coefficient, and groups were compared with two-tailed Wilcoxon tests in R. What TCRdb holds here is the immuneACCESS table cut down to in-frame rearrangements. Part of the clones is not present; checked against another copy, under half of the missing clones reflect an unresolved V gene, and the others are unexplained. Clonal size and the V and J genes are those of that table, whereas D and trimming came from the DNA. Present in this sample are some 120,000 clones, 88% of which were seen just once. Around 6% of the sample comes from the top ten.

CDR1 and CDR2, looked up from the germline V gene, are ENHRY and SYGVKD. At the junction V is shortened by 7 bases and J by 7 bases, with 16 bases in between. The CDR3 has 13 amino acids, counting the end cysteine and phenylalanine. Only the CDR3 portion is preserved as DNA: 39 bases, with reading frame beginning at the first base. Points the paper makes about the study in general: Because pretreatment tumor biopsies were not available, the baseline intratumoral presence of clonotypes could not be determined. Because the trial had a single-armed design, the trial could not examine how radiation dose or scheduling affected the TCR repertoire. Tracking of blood repertoire dynamics stopped at less than 5 weeks after treatment, with no follow-up past that point. In blood, the top tumor clonotypes increased between baseline and 2 weeks post-radiation and then shrank by 4 weeks, which suggests that tumor-resident clones expanded only transiently.

This TCR derives from a woman in her seventies with renal cell carcinoma. The sequencing here drew on blood, taken from a patient whose treatment included radiotherapy and nephrectomy. The V gene is TRBV10-3 and the J gene is TRBJ1-1; the D region possibly corresponds to TRBD1 (6 bases align). The DNA reads TGTGCCATCACCAGCGGGGGGGGCCGTGAAGCTTTCTTT. Translated, it reads CAITSGGGREAFF.